The 4 T cell receptor beta chains presented below share a single source sample, sequenced in a study of sequential checkpoint blockade in melanoma (dated by TCRdb to about 2019). Sample treatment or condition, as interpreted from the label and publication: randomized to nivolumab then ipilimumab (arm A) or the reverse (arm B). Library method: the immunoSEQ multiplex PCR assay. TCRdb's version of the immuneACCESS table is confined to in-frame rearrangements and falls short of the full clone set. An unresolved V gene accounts for under half of the shortfall where checked; the remainder is of unknown origin. In all, the sample holds some 20,000 clones, and about 86% of those were seen once. The ten largest make up roughly a third of the sample. This sample comprised CD8+ T cells sorted from blood (inferred from file names), obtained from a patient given nivolumab and ipilimumab in sequence. The receptors come from a human donor with melanoma.

About this clone itself: The sample has other DNA sequences that encode this CDR3 too. This sequence joins TRBV28 and TRBJ1-6; no definite D call. The CDR3 length is 16 residues. Per germline, CDR1 MDHEN and CDR2 SYDVKM. V was pared by 6 bases and J by 7 bases, with 19 bases between. The CDR3, as DNA: TGTGCCAGCAGCCAACGCCGACGGGTATCGAATTCACCCCTCCACTTT. This encodes CASSQRRRVSNSPLHF.

The rearrangement links TRBV6-6 to TRBJ1-2; D not certain. V dropped 6 bases and J dropped 13 bases, with 21 bases sitting between them. Germline values: CDR1 MNHNY, CDR2 SVGAGI (reference sequence). The CDR3 has 13 amino acids. The CDR3 region is CASSPEGGSSSTF. The CDR3, as DNA: TGTGCCAGCAGCCCCGAGGGAGGGAGCTCGTCCACCTTC.

This chain uses TRBV28 with TRBJ1-1, with D uncertain. The V end was cut by 3 bases, the J end by 0 bases, with 8 bases between. The CDR3 runs to 14 residues. CDR1 is MDHEN, CDR2 SYDVKM, per germline. The DNA for the CDR3 is TGTGCCAGCAGTTTGAGGCGGATGAACACTGAAGCTTTCTTT. Translated: CASSLRRMNTEAFF.

The chain is built from TRBV6-6 and TRBJ2-1; tentative D call: TRBD2 (6 bases). CDR3 length: 14 residues. From germline, CDR1 is MNHNY and CDR2 SVGAGI (reference sequence). Between the trimmed V and J ends, which lost 3 bases and 8 bases, there was a span of 14 bases. The CDR3 reads CASSYFREEDEQFF. The CDR3 DNA reads as TGTGCCAGCAGTTATTTTAGGGAGGAGGATGAGCAGTTCTTC.